The 10 T cell receptor beta chains below all came from one sample that was sequenced in a study of neurological immune-mediated disorders. MiXCR was run by TCRdb on the 5' RACE reads, yielding one entry per CDR3 protein. The table lists tens of thousands of distinct CDR3 sequences, 2% to 2.5% of them singletons. The sample was PBMCs. The receptors were gathered from a man in his fifties or sixties with multiple sclerosis.

In this sample, this clonotype turned up many times. The chain has TRBV12-3 or TRBV12-4 and TRBJ2-3; D not resolved. The V end was cut by 6 bases, the J end by 7 bases, with 11 bases between. The CDR3 loop spans 12 amino acids. The chain's CDR3 is CASSRDIYTQYF. CDR3 nucleotide sequence: TGTGCCAGCAGCCGAGACATTTATACGCAGTATTTT.

This clonotype was observed many times. This chain uses TRBV4-3 with TRBJ2-1; TRBD2 agrees at 10 bases. Germline lookup yields CDR1 LGHNA and CDR2 YSLEER. There are 15 residues in the CDR3. The ends lost 2 bases at V and 6 bases at J; junction bases unmatched: 4. The CDR3 sequence: CASSQLAGASNEQFF. DNA of the CDR3: TGCGCCAGCAGCCAACTAGCGGGGGCCAGCAATGAGCAGTTCTTC.

This clonotype has at least ten counts. The chain joins TRBV7-2 to TRBJ1-6; TRBD1 matches 7 bases. Germline-derived CDR1 and CDR2 are SGHTA and FQGNSA. This CDR3 comprises 17 residues. V shed 4 bases, J shed 4 bases, and the junction held 10 bases outside the gene matches. CDR3 bases: TGTGCCAGCAGCTGGGGCCTGAGGGGGCAATATAATTCACCCCTCCACTTT. Its protein product is CASSWGLRGQYNSPLHF.

In this sample, this clonotype turned up many times. The V call is TRBV7-8, the J call TRBJ1-3, with 7 bases fitting TRBD1. From germline, CDR1 is SGHVS and CDR2 FQNEAQ. The CDR3 loop spans 14 amino acids. Trimming took 3 bases from V and 2 from J; bases not matched to a gene: 1. The CDR3 DNA follows: TGTGCCAGCAGCTTTGGGACAGCTGGAAACACCATATATTTT. Amino acids: CASSFGTAGNTIYF.

The table lists this clonotype with many counts. The V and J genes are TRBV5-8 and TRBJ2-6, with TRBD1 as a possible D gene (6 bases). V lost 3 bases, J lost 3 bases, and 7 bases lay in between. The CDR3 runs 14 residues. Germline-derived CDR1 and CDR2 are SGHTS and YDEGEE. The CDR3 loop reads CASSSTGGANVLTF. DNA of the CDR3: TGTGCCAGCAGCTCGACAGGTGGGGCCAACGTCCTGACTTTC.

This clonotype was counted ten times or more. The genes are TRBV20-1 and TRBJ1-1; D unclear. Germline values: CDR1 DFQATT, CDR2 SNEGSKA (reference sequence). The CDR3 contains 12 residues. The V and J ends lost 2 bases and 4 bases respectively, with 8 bases between them. The CDR3 nucleotides are TGCAGTGCTAGACATGAGGGCACTGAAGCTTTCTTT. Residues: CSARHEGTEAFF.

This clonotype showed up many times. The chain joins TRBV3-1 to TRBJ1-1; D is undetermined. V gave up 6 bases and J gave up 6 bases, with 8 bases separating them. The CDR3 spans 11 residues. Germline values: CDR1 LGHDT, CDR2 YNNKEL (reference sequence). CDR3 bases: TGTGCCAGCAGACGAGGACCTGAAGCTTTCTTT. Translated: CASRRGPEAFF.

This clonotype came up many times. V is TRBV5-6 and J is TRBJ2-7, with 8 bases lining up with TRBD1. CDR1 and CDR2 (germline): SGHDT, YYEEEE. With 6 bases clipped from V and 2 bases from J, the junction kept 7 bases outside the gene matches. The CDR3 sequence is 14 residues long. CDR3: CASTRWDRPYEQYF. In DNA, the CDR3 is TGTGCCAGCACCCGTTGGGACAGGCCCTACGAGCAGTACTTC. The complete variable domain, with remaining parts taken from reference TRBV5-6 and TRBJ2-7, reads DAGVTQSPTHLIKTRGQQVTLRCSPKSGHDTVSWYQQALGQGPQFIFQYYEEEERQRGNFPDRFSGHQFPNYSSELNVNALLLGDSALYLCASTRWDRPYEQYFGPGTRLTVT.

The V and J genes are TRBV14 and TRBJ1-1, with 8 bases lining up with TRBD1. J was trimmed by 0 bases and V by 2 bases; bases with no gene match: 5. From germline, CDR1 is SGHDN and CDR2 FVKESK. The CDR3 extends over 16 amino acids. CDR3 DNA: TGTGCCAGCAGCCAATATGGGGGACAGGTGAACACTGAAGCTTTCTTT. This encodes CASSQYGGQVNTEAFF.

This clonotype was detected ten times or more. The chain has TRBV20-1 and TRBJ2-1; no definite D call. Trimming removed 1 base from V and 3 bases from J, with 7 bases in between. Germline values: CDR1 DFQATT, CDR2 SNEGSKA (reference sequence). The CDR3 loop spans 13 amino acids. The CDR3 sequence is CSARVTDYNEQFF. The CDR3 coding sequence is TGCAGTGCTAGAGTGACGGACTACAATGAGCAGTTCTTC.